The 20 T cell receptor beta chains presented below share a single source sample, sequenced in a study of blood T cell repertoires in COVID-19. Libraries were prepared by immunoSEQ multiplex PCR; TCRdb keeps only in-frame clonotypes and omits some of them. Of over 15,000 clones in the sample, 80% to 90% were seen once. What was sequenced was peripheral blood. All receptors come from a man older than 75 with active COVID-19.

This chain links TRBV20-1 with TRBJ1-6, with 8 bases identical to TRBD1. V gave up 3 bases and J gave up 5 bases; unmatched junction bases: 6. The CDR3 is 15 amino acids. Germline CDR1 reads DFQATT; CDR2 reads SNEGSKA (reference sequence). The CDR3, as DNA: TGCAGTGCTAGTGGAGGGACAGGAAATAATTCACCCCTCCACTTT. Its translation is CSASGGTGNNSPLHF.

This clone was seen once. V usage is TRBV5-1 and J usage is TRBJ2-5, with 7 bases fitting TRBD2. The CDR3 is 15 amino acids. Trimming at V came to 4 bases and at J to 5 bases, leaving 11 bases not matched to a gene. Germline CDR1 SGHRS, CDR2 YFSETQ. This chain's CDR3 is CASSRQSGTGETQYF. Here the CDR3 DNA reads TGCGCCAGCAGCCGACAGAGCGGGACTGGGGAGACCCAGTACTTC. Full variable domain (rest looked up from reference TRBV5-1 and TRBJ2-5): KAGVTQTPRYLIKTRGQQVTLSCSPISGHRSVSWYQQTPGQGLQFLFEYFSETQRNKGNFPGRFSGRQFSNSRSEMNVSTLELGDSALYLCASSRQSGTGETQYFGPGTRLLVL.

The genes are TRBV30 and TRBJ1-6; the D is unclear. Trimming left V 7 bases short and J 5 bases short, with 18 bases between. The CDR3 runs 15 residues. Germline assignment: CDR1 GTSNPN and CDR2 SVGIG (reference sequence). The CDR3 reads CAFKRADGDNSPLHF. CDR3 DNA sequence: TGTGCCTTCAAAAGAGCGGACGGTGATAATTCACCCCTCCACTTT. The full variable domain, completed using reference TRBV30 and TRBJ1-6, is SQTIHQWPATLVQPVGSPLSLECTVEGTSNPNLYWYRQAAGRGLQLLFYSVGIGQISSEVPQNLSASRPQDRQFILSSKKLLLSDSGFYLCAFKRADGDNSPLHFGNGTRLTVT.

V usage is TRBV20-1 and J usage is TRBJ2-3, with TRBD2 as a possible D gene (5 bases). This CDR3 has 19 residues. The V end lost 3 bases, the J end lost 4 bases, and 29 bases lay between the germline ends. Per germline, CDR1 DFQATT and CDR2 SNEGSKA (reference sequence). This CDR3 reads CSASILGGRNSPDADTQYF. The CDR3 DNA is TGCAGTGCTAGTATTTTGGGCGGGCGCAACTCCCCTGATGCAGATACGCAGTATTTT.

V usage is TRBV15 and J usage is TRBJ1-2, with 10 bases aligning to TRBD1. V gave up 1 base and J gave up 8 bases; unmatched junction bases: 4. The CDR3 has 14 residues. Germline V CDR1 and CDR2: LNHNV, YYDKDF (reference sequence). CDR3 in amino acids: CATSRVGQGDGYTF. DNA of the CDR3: TGTGCCACCAGCAGAGTCGGACAGGGGGACGGCTACACCTTC.

This clone appeared a single time. V is TRBV18 and J is TRBJ2-4, with 8 bases fitting TRBD1. The ends lost 5 bases at V and 3 bases at J; junction bases unmatched: 12. The CDR3 has 17 residues. CDR1 is KGHSH and CDR2 is LQKENI in the germline V gene. CDR3 residues: CASSSGGAVAFKNIQYF. CDR3 bases: TGTGCCAGCTCATCAGGGGGCGCGGTTGCGTTCAAAAACATTCAGTACTTC.

The CDR3 nucleotides read TGCGCCAGCAGTCAAAACCCCAACGACAGGGTGGATTCACCCCTCCACTTT. This sequence encodes CASSQNPNDRVDSPLHF. The J gene is TRBJ1-6, the V gene TRBV4-1; 7 bases line up with TRBD1. The V gene end was trimmed by 6 bases and the J gene end by 8 bases; junction bases not matched to a gene: 16. There are 17 residues in the CDR3. The germline gives CDR1 MGHRA, CDR2 YSYEKL.

The rearrangement joins TRBV27 to TRBJ2-7; possible D gene TRBD1, 6 bases. The germline V gene encodes CDR1 MNHEY and CDR2 SMNVEV (reference sequence). The V end was cut by 5 bases, the J end by 0 bases, with 11 bases between. The CDR3 runs to 14 residues. The DNA of the CDR3 is TGTGCCAGCAGTCAGCAGGGGAGCTCCTACGAGCAGTACTTC. Its translation is CASSQQGSSYEQYF.

For the CDR3, the DNA is TGTGCCAGCAGTTACCCTATCTCTGGGGCCAACGTCCTGACTTTC. Protein: CASSYPISGANVLTF. The chain employs TRBV6-6 and TRBJ2-6; no clear D gene. V gave up 2 bases and J gave up 0 bases, with 5 bases separating them. CDR3 length equals 15 residues. Germline V CDR1 and CDR2: MNHNY, SVGAGI (reference sequence).

The CDR3 loop reads CASSLLITSTDTQYF. CDR3 DNA: TGTGCCAGCAGTCTCCTAATCACTAGCACAGATACGCAGTATTTT. The chain links TRBV27 to TRBJ2-3; no clear D gene. CDR1 is MNHEY, CDR2 SMNVEV, per germline (reference sequence). The CDR3 runs to 15 residues. Trimming took off 5 bases at V and 0 bases at J, with 12 bases between the two ends.

The rearrangement joins TRBV4-2 to TRBJ2-3; D not certain. Deletions cut 0 bases from V and 1 base from J, with 5 bases between. The CDR3 loop spans 14 amino acids. The germline gives CDR1 LGHNA, CDR2 YNFKEQ. CDR3 sequence: CASSQDIGTDTQYF. The CDR3 bases are TGTGCCAGCAGCCAAGATATCGGCACAGATACGCAGTATTTT.

The chain is built from TRBV2 and TRBJ2-1; possibly TRBD2 for D (6 bases). The CDR3 extends over 13 amino acids. Trimming shortened V by 6 bases and J by 15 bases, and 21 bases separated the two germline ends. CDR1 SNHLY and CDR2 FYNNEI come from the germline V gene. The CDR3 is CASSALGTPPRFF. The CDR3 nucleotides read TGTGCCAGCAGCGCCTTAGGGACTCCCCCCCGGTTCTTC. Filled out from reference TRBV2 and TRBJ2-1, the complete variable domain reads EPEVTQTPSHQVTQMGQEVILRCVPISNHLYFYWYRQILGQKVEFLVSFYNNEISEKSEIFDDQFSVERPDGSNFTLKIRSTKLEDSAMYFCASSALGTPPRFFGPGTRLTVL.

The chain recombines TRBV3-1 (or the pseudogene TRBV3-2) with TRBJ2-5; 12 nucleotides align to TRBD2. Looked up from germline, CDR1 is LGHDT and CDR2 is YNNKEL (reference sequence). This CDR3 comprises 13 residues. V lost 3 bases to trimming and J lost 7 bases; unmatched junction nucleotides: 0. The CDR3 loop is CASSQGLAGTQYF. For the CDR3, the DNA is TGTGCCAGCAGCCAGGGACTAGCGGGGACCCAGTACTTC.

This rearrangement joins TRBV3-1 (or the pseudogene TRBV3-2) to TRBJ2-1; tentatively, D is TRBD2 (6 bases). This CDR3 contains 16 residues. V was pared by 0 bases and J by 2 bases, with 11 bases between. Germline V gives CDR1 LGHDT, CDR2 YNNKEL (reference sequence). The CDR3 spells CASSQDPSGAYNEQFF. In DNA form, the CDR3 reads TGTGCCAGCAGCCAAGACCCCTCGGGGGCCTACAATGAGCAGTTCTTC.

The V call is TRBV28, the J call TRBJ2-5; possible D gene TRBD2, 6 bases. In germline, CDR1 is MDHEN, CDR2 SYDVKM. The CDR3 runs to 15 residues. The V end was cut by 5 bases, the J end by 4 bases, with 17 bases between. The DNA of the CDR3 is TGTGCCAGCAGTCCCCGGGGGAAGCGGAGAGAGACCCAGTACTTC. As protein: CASSPRGKRRETQYF.

The chain joins TRBV3-1 (or the pseudogene TRBV3-2) to TRBJ1-1; D not resolved. The CDR3 is 14 amino acids. Trimming cost V 4 bases and J 3 bases, with 12 bases left between them. CDR1 and CDR2 (germline): LGHDT, YNNKEL (reference sequence). The CDR3 loop is CASSLTPEDTEAFF. As DNA, the CDR3 is TGTGCCAGCAGCCTGACTCCTGAGGACACTGAAGCTTTCTTT.

V is TRBV12-3 or TRBV12-4 and J is TRBJ1-2, with unresolved D. The CDR3 is 13 residues long. Trimming cost V 1 base and J 6 bases, with 9 bases left between them. The CDR3 DNA sequence: TGTGCCAGCAGTTTAGGCGGGAGACATGGCTACACCTTC. The encoded protein is CASSLGGRHGYTF.

This clone has just a few counts. This chain connects TRBV7-2 to TRBJ1-2; TRBD1 aligns across 8 bases. Germline V CDR1 and CDR2: SGHTA, FQGNSA. After removal of 0 bases from V and 8 bases from J, the junction contained 8 bases not matched to a gene. The CDR3 is 15 residues long. The CDR3 DNA is TGTGCCAGCAGCTTAGCGCTTAGACAGGGGAGCGGCTACACCTTC. It encodes CASSLALRQGSGYTF.

The chain is built from TRBV4-3 and TRBJ2-3; tentative D call: TRBD2 (6 bases). CDR1 LGHNA and CDR2 YSLEER come from the germline V gene. V was pared by 0 bases and J by 2 bases, with 12 bases between. The CDR3 length is 16 residues. Here the CDR3 DNA reads TGCGCCAGCAGCCAAGAGGGAGGCGGGACCACAGATACGCAGTATTTT. This translates into CASSQEGGGTTDTQYF.

This chain uses TRBV6-1 with TRBJ2-4; 7 bases align to TRBD2. Germline values: CDR1 MNHNS, CDR2 SASEGT. Unmatched junction bases numbered 20, after V lost 2 bases and J lost 1 base. The CDR3 has 21 amino acids. The CDR3 nucleotides are TGTGCCAGCAGTGAATCAGGAGGCTTGTTCCCCGCGGGAGCGGCCAAAAACATTCAGTACTTC. It translates to CASSESGGLFPAGAAKNIQYF.